This TCR beta chain was sequenced in a study of OX40 agonist ivuxolimab in advanced cancers. Germline CDR1 is MDHEN and CDR2 is SYDVKM. V shed 1 base and J 12 bases; nucleotides not matched to a gene: 4. CDR3 length: 13 amino acids. Sequencing was performed with immunoSEQ multiplex PCR; in TCRdb, only in-frame clones are kept and a portion is missing. The repertoire has about 80,000 clones, roughly 84% of them found once; the top ten carry over 0.25%. The count of this clone is one. V and J are TRBV28 and TRBJ1-1, with 11 bases fitting TRBD1. The receptor comes from an adult with an advanced solid tumor such as melanoma, head and neck, liver or kidney cancer. Sequences were derived from CD4+ or CD8+ T cells sorted from blood, sampled in a trial of the OX40 agonist ivuxolimab. The CDR3 region is CASSLFGTGGPFF. DNA of the CDR3: TGTGCCAGCAGTTTATTTGGGACAGGGGGGCCTTTCTTT.